These 11 T cell receptor beta chains came from one sample sequenced in a study of blood T cell repertoires in COVID-19. Some clones are missing from TCRdb's copy, which holds only in-frame ones; the method was immunoSEQ multiplex PCR. This sample carries about 170,000 clones, 70% to 90% of them seen once, and the ten largest clones take about 4.4%. The material sequenced was PBMCs or T cells enriched from blood (not recorded which). The receptor set was obtained from a woman aged 50 to 60 who had recovered from COVID-19.

A single count supports this clone. The chain recombines TRBV19 with TRBJ1-5; 9 bases line up with TRBD1. CDR3 size: 15 residues. Germline V gives CDR1 LNHDA, CDR2 SQIVND (reference sequence). V lost 5 bases to trimming and J lost 6 bases; unmatched junction nucleotides: 8. In DNA form, the CDR3 reads TGTGCCAGTAGTCCGTGGGGACAGGGCACTCAGCCCCAGCATTTT. Encoded protein: CASSPWGQGTQPQHF.

V gene TRBV7-9 combines with J gene TRBJ2-5; TRBD2 might be the D (5 bases). Trimming left V 1 base short and J 7 bases short, with 10 bases between. This CDR3 is built from 13 residues. The V gene's germline CDR1 is SEHNR and CDR2 FQNEAQ (reference sequence). The CDR3 DNA follows: TGTGCCAGCAGCTTAGGAGCGAGCGGGACCCAGTACTTC. This sequence encodes CASSLGASGTQYF. Combining the CDR3 with reference TRBV7-9 and TRBJ2-5 gives the whole variable domain DTGVSQNPRHKITKRGQNVTFRCDPISEHNRLYWYRQTLGQGPEFLTYFQNEAQLEKSRLLSDRFSAERPKGSFSTLEIQRTEQGDSAMYLCASSLGASGTQYFGPGTRLLVL.

CDR3 DNA sequence: TGTGCCAGCAGCCAAGATCTCTTCGGGGAGGCCTCTGGAAACACCATATATTTT. Residues: CASSQDLFGEASGNTIYF. This rearrangement joins TRBV14 to TRBJ1-3, with D hard to call. V gave up 0 bases and J gave up 0 bases, with 15 bases separating them. The CDR3 sequence is 18 residues long. Germline-derived CDR1 and CDR2 are SGHDN and FVKESK. The variable domain in full, with the rest retrieved from reference TRBV14 and TRBJ1-3, is EAGVTQFPSHSVIEKGQTVTLRCDPISGHDNLYWYRRVMGKEIKFLLHFVKESKQDESGMPNNRFLAERTGGTYSTLKVQPAELEDSGVYFCASSQDLFGEASGNTIYFGEGSWLTVV.

V usage is TRBV20-1 and J usage is TRBJ2-5; TRBD1 is a possible D gene (6 bases). V was pared by 3 bases and J by 4 bases, with 9 bases between. Per germline, CDR1 DFQATT and CDR2 SNEGSKA (reference sequence). The CDR3 length is 12 residues. CDR3 amino acids: CSASSRGETQYF. CDR3 in DNA: TGCAGTGCTAGTTCCAGGGGAGAGACCCAGTACTTC.

The chain joins TRBV19 to TRBJ2-7; 8 nucleotides match TRBD1. The CDR3 has 14 amino acids. Germline V gene data show CDR1 as LNHDA and CDR2 as SQIVND (reference sequence). The ends lost 11 bases at V and 4 bases at J; junction bases unmatched: 13. CDR3 amino acids: CASSQGAFQYEQYV. In DNA, the CDR3 is TGTGCCTCCAGCCAGGGGGCGTTCCAATACGAGCAGTACGTC.

The chain carries TRBV5-1 and TRBJ1-3; 10 nucleotides agree with TRBD1. The V and J ends lost 6 bases and 4 bases, in that order; junction bases with no gene match: 7. CDR1 and CDR2 (germline): SGHRS, YFSETQ. CDR3 length: 15 amino acids. The CDR3 DNA reads TGCGCCAGCACCTCCGGGACAGGGGCCGGAAACACCATATATTTT. Translated: CASTSGTGAGNTIYF.

CDR3 in amino acids: CASSPYRDGYTF. DNA of the CDR3: TGTGCCAGCAGTCCCTACAGGGACGGCTACACCTTC. V usage is TRBV12-3 or TRBV12-4 and J usage is TRBJ1-2; D is possibly TRBD1 (6 bases). V lost 5 bases and J 8 bases, leaving 12 bases between the germline ends. The CDR3 is made up of 12 amino acids.

This clone has only one observation. This chain links TRBV11-2 with TRBJ1-1; D call uncertain. This CDR3 comprises 13 residues. V was clipped by 2 bases and J by 1 base, with 5 bases between them. CDR1 and CDR2 (germline): SGHAT, FQNNGV. The CDR3 spells CASSLTTNTEAFF. The CDR3 DNA reads as TGTGCCAGCAGCTTAACAACGAACACTGAAGCTTTCTTT.

The CDR3 is CASSRGLGSYGYTF. In nucleotides, the CDR3 is TGTGCCAGCAGTCGCGGCCTCGGTTCTTATGGCTACACCTTC. The rearrangement joins TRBV2 to TRBJ1-2; unclear D gene. The V end lost 5 bases, the J end lost 5 bases, and 15 bases lay between the germline ends. CDR3 length: 14 residues. Looked up from germline, CDR1 is SNHLY and CDR2 is FYNNEI.

The V and J genes are TRBV4-3 and TRBJ1-3, with TRBD1 as a possible D gene (6 bases). The V gene's germline CDR1 is LGHNA and CDR2 YSLEER. The length of the CDR3 is 14 residues. Trimming cost V 4 bases and J 7 bases, with 14 bases left between them. CDR3 residues: CASSREQGRNTIYF. DNA of the CDR3: TGCGCCAGCAGCCGAGAACAGGGACGGAACACCATATATTTT.

The chain recombines TRBV12-5 with TRBJ1-6; D is uncertain. Trimming stripped 3 bases from V and 7 bases from J, with 16 bases between. The CDR3 is 16 amino acids. CDR1 and CDR2 (germline): LGHNT, FRNRAP. DNA of the CDR3: TGTGCTAGTGGTTTAGAGGGAATGGGAATCAATTCACCCCTCCACTTT. As protein: CASGLEGMGINSPLHF.